This TCR beta chain emerged from a study of blood T cells in healthy people across ages (dated by TCRdb to between 2015 and 2016). About the study as a whole: Template switching captured roughly one uniquely barcoded TCR beta cDNA molecule per two T cells in model experiments. Two additional independent replicas of 1 million unique cDNA reads from the same blood draw were analyzed for two donors (one aged 18 to 30 and one aged 80 or older). The study measured age-related changes in TCR beta repertoire diversity using deep sequencing normalized with unique cDNA molecular identifiers. To avoid experimental bias, donors of different ages were distributed randomly across sequencing lanes. Four age groups were formed from the donors: young (average approximately 15 years), middle-aged (less than 40), aged (more than 55) and long-lived (approximately 78). Study-wide findings and limitations: Because profiling used bulk unsorted PBMCs, naive and antigen-experienced compartments could not be compared conclusively. Observed TCR beta diversity per million T cells fell roughly linearly with age, and a significant reduction was already apparent by age roughly 40. The long-lived group showed more naive CD4+ T cells, fewer expanded clones and increased TCR diversity than the aged group, suggesting age selection. The percentage of naive T cells measured by flow cytometry correlated strongly with observed TCR beta diversity. Estimates of total diversity from one million sequenced T cells were regarded as lower bounds and underestimates. Because the CMV infection status of the donors was unknown, age-related changes in expanded clonotypes may potentially have been confounded.

The table lists this clonotype with a count of one. Its antigen is not yet known. Within one base of it there is no much larger clone, and no base qualities were kept. A lone read gives weak evidence. CDR1 and CDR2 are drawn from the germline V gene: LGHNA, YSLEER. V trim: 4 bases; J trim: 3 bases; unmatched bases: 4. The CDR3 runs 15 residues from the cysteine to the phenylalanine. The kept DNA is CDR3 alone, 45 bases in frame from the first base. Libraries were built with 5' RACE. Data came from an Illumina HiSeq 2500. A second PCR of about 7 to 12 cycles was run with a J-beta primer mix and a sample-barcoded 5' primer. Each TCR beta cDNA molecule received a unique molecular identifier from a template-switch 5' adaptor carrying 12 random nucleotides. Each sample yielded at least 2.5 million CDR3-containing paired-end reads. First-strand cDNA was synthesized from all RNA with the Mint cDNA synthesis kit, primed by a TRBC-specific oligonucleotide. Following uracil-DNA glycosylase treatment, a first 18-cycle PCR with universal primers M1SS and BC2_uni_R was performed on all cDNA. The source study handled its data this way. For normalization, 1 million high-quality reads were randomly selected from each sample, with every read carrying a distinct molecular identifier. Reads sharing molecular identifiers were discarded rather than binned into consensus sequences. CDR3 identification, clonotype clustering and error correction used MiTCR with a Q25 quality threshold and the strictest error-elimination algorithm. A nonparametric unseen species model using Euler transformation provided a lower-bound estimate of total TCR beta diversity. In-frame beta chains were kept once TCRdb had trimmed the public reads at Q25 with fastp and called clones with MiXCR. Every entry covers one CDR3 protein and lists the most common genes and DNA from its rows. TCRdb's processing, not the authors' own work, is the source of the V and J calls. The sample table records about 650,000 distinct CDR3 sequences; about 34% of these occur just once. The ten largest make up 15% to 19% of the sample.

The donors were roughly 40 Caucasian individuals from Russia, aged 6 to 90 years, who were systemically healthy. Roughly 11 milliliters of peripheral blood were drawn from each donor into EDTA-treated Vacutainer tubes. Ficoll-Paque density-gradient centrifugation was used to isolate PBMCs, with at least 7 million per sample. Trizol reagent was used to extract total RNA from PBMCs, with at least 5.5 micrograms per sample. For every donor, an aliquot of PBMCs went through flow cytometry to measure the percentages of naive CD45RAhigh/CD27high T cells. Sequenced material: blood. This sequence originates from a woman aged 80 or over in good health. Donor details come from another sample of the same person, matched by shared clones. The chain was built from TRBV4-3 and TRBJ2-2; 8 central nucleotides agree with TRBD2. The CDR3 here reads CASSPGTSYTGELFF. The DNA sequence is TGCGCCAGCAGCCCGGGGACTAGTTACACCGGGGAGCTGTTTTTT.